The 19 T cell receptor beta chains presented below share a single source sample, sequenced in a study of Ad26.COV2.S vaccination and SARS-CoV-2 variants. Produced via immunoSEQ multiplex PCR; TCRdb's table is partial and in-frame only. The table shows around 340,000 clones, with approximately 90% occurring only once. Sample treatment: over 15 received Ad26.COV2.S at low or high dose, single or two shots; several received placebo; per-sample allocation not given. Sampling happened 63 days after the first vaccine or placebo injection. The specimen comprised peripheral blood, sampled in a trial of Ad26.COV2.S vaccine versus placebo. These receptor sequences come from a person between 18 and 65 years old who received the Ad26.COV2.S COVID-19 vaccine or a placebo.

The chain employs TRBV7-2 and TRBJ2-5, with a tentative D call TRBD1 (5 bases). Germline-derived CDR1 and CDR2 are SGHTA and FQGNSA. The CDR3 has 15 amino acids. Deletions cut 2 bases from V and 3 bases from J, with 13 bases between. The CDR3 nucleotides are TGTGCCAGCAGCTTACTTGTCGCGGACAAAGAGACCCAGTACTTC. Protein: CASSLLVADKETQYF.

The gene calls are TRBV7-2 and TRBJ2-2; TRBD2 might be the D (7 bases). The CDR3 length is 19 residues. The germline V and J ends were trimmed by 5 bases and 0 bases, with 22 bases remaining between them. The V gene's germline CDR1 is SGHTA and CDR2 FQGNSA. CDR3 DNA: TGTGCCAGCAGCCAGGGTTCAAGGGGGGGGTTGGCGAACACCGGGGAGCTGTTTTTT. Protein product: CASSQGSRGGLANTGELFF.

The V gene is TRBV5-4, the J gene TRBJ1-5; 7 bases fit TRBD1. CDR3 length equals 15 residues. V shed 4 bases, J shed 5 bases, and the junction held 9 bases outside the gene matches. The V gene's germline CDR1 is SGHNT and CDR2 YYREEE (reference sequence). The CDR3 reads CASSLGRGDDQPQHF. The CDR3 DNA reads TGTGCCAGCAGCCTGGGCAGGGGGGACGATCAGCCCCAGCATTTT.

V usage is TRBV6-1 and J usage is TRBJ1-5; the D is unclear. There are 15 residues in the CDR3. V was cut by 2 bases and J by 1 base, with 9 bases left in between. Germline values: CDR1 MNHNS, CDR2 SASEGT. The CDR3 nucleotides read TGTGCCAGCAGTGAATGGGCAGAGAGCAATCAGCCCCAGCATTTT. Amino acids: CASSEWAESNQPQHF.

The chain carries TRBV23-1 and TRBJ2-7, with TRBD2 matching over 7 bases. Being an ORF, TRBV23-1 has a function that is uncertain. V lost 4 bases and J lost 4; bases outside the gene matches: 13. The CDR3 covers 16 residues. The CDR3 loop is CASSLNGGGRVYEQYF. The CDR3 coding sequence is TGCGCCAGCAGTCTAAATGGGGGTGGGAGGGTGTACGAGCAGTACTTC.

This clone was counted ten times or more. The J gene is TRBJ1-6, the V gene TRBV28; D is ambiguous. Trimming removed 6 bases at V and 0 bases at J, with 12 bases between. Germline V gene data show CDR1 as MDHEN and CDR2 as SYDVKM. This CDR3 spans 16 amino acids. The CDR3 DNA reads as TGTGCCAGCAGATACAGACAAAGCTCCTATAATTCACCCCTCCACTTT. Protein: CASRYRQSSYNSPLHF.

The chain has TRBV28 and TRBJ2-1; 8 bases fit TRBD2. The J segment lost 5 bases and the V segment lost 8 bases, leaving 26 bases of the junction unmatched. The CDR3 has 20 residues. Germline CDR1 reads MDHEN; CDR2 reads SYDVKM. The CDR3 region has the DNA TGTGCCAGCCCCCTTGAGACCTTGCGGGAGGCGAATCAGAGTAACAATGAGCAGTTCTTC. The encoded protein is CASPLETLREANQSNNEQFF.

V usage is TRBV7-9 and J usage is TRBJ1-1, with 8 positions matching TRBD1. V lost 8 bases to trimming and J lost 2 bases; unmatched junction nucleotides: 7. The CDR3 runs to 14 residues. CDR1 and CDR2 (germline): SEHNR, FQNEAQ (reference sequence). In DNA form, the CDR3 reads TGTGCCAGCTACAGGGGGAGAAGTAACACTGAAGCTTTCTTT. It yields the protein CASYRGRSNTEAFF. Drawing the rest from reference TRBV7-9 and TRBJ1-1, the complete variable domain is DTGVSQNPRHKITKRGQNVTFRCDPISEHNRLYWYRQTLGQGPEFLTYFQNEAQLEKSRLLSDRFSAERPKGSFSTLEIQRTEQGDSAMYLCASYRGRSNTEAFFGQGTRLTVV.

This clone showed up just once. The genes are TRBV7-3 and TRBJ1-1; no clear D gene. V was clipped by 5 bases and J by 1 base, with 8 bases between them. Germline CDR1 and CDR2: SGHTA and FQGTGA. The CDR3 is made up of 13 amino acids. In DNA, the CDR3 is TGTGCCAGCAGCCCTAATACGAACACTGAAGCTTTCTTT. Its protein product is CASSPNTNTEAFF.

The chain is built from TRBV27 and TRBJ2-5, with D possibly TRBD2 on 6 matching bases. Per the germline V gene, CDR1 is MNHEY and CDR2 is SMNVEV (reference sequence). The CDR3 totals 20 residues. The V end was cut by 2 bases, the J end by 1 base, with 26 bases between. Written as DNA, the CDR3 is TGTGCCAGCAGTTTAGCGGGTCCCCGGGGCGCGGGAAGCACCCAAGAGACCCAGTACTTC. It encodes CASSLAGPRGAGSTQETQYF.

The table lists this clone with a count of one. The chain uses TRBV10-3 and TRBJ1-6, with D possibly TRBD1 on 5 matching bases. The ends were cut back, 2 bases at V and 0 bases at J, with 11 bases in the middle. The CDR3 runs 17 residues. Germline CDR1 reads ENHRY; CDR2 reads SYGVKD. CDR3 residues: CAISEGGGGSYNSPLHF. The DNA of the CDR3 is TGTGCCATCAGTGAGGGCGGGGGAGGCTCCTATAATTCACCCCTCCACTTT.

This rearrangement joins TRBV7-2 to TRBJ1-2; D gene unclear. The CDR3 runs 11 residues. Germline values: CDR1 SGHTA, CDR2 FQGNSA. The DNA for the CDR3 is TGTGCAACCGGCGAACTCTCCAGGTACACCTTC. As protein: CATGELSRYTF.

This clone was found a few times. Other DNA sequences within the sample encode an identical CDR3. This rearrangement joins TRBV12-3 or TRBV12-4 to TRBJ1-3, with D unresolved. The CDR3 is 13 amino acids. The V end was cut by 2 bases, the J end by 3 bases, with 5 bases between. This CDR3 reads CASSLWGGNTIYF. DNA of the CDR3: TGTGCCAGCAGTTTATGGGGTGGAAACACCATATATTTT.

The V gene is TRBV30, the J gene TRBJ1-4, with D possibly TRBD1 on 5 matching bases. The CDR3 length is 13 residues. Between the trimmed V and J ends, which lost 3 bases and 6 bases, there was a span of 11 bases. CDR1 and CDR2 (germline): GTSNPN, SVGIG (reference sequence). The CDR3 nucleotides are TGTGCCTGGAGAGGCAGGGTAGATGAAAAACTGTTTTTT. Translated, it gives CAWRGRVDEKLFF.

The DNA of the CDR3 is TGTGCCAGCAGCCAAGCCCCGCAGATAGCTAGTGAAAAACTGTTTTTT. As protein: CASSQAPQIASEKLFF. V and J are TRBV7-2 and TRBJ1-4; D unclear. In germline, CDR1 is SGHTA, CDR2 FQGNSA. This CDR3 region has 16 residues. V dropped 5 bases and J dropped 7 bases, with 20 bases sitting between them.

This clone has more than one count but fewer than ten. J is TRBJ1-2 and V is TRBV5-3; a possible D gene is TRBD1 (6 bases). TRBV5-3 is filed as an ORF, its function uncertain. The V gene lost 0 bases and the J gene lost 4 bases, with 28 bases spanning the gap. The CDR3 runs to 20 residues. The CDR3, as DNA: TGTGCCAGAAGCTTGGCAGTCCGGAAATGGTTAGGGGGACGTATCTATGGCTACACCTTC. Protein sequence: CARSLAVRKWLGGRIYGYTF.

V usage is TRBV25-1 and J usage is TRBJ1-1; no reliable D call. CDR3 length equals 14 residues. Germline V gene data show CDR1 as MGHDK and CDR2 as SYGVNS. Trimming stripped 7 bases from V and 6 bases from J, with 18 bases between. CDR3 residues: CASTYAGGPAEAFF. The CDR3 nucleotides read TGTGCCAGCACGTACGCAGGAGGGCCTGCTGAAGCTTTCTTT.

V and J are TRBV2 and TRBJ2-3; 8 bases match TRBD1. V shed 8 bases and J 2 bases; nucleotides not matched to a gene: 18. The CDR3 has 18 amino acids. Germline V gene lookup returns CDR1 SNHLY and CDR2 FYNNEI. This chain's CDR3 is CASRRYRGKASDTDTQYF. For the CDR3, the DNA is TGTGCCAGCCGGCGGTACAGGGGGAAGGCGTCGGACACAGATACGCAGTATTTT.

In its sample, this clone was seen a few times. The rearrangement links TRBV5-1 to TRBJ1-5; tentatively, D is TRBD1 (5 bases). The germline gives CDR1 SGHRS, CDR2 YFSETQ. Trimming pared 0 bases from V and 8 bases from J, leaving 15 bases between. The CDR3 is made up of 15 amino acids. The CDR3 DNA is TGCGCCAGCAGCTTGGGGTCGGGGGTAAACGAGCCCCAGCATTTT. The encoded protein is CASSLGSGVNEPQHF.